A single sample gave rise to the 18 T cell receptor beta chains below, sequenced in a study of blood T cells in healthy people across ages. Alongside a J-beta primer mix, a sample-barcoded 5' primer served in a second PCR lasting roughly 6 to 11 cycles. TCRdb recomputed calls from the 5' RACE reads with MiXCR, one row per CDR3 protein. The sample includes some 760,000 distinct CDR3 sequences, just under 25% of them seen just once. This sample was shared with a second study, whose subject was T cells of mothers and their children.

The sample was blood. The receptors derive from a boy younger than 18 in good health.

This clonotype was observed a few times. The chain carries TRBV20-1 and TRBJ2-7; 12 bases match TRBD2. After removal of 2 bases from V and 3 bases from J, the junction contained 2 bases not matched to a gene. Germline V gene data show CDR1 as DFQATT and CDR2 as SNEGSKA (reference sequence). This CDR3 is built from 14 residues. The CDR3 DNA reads TGCAGTGCTAGACAGGGACTAGCGGGCTACGAGCAGTACTTC. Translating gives CSARQGLAGYEQYF.

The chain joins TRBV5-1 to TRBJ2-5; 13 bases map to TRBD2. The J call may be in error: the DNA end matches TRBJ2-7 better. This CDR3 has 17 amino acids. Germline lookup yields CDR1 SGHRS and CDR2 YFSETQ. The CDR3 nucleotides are TGCGCCAGCAGCCTTGGGACTAGCGGGATAACCCCCTACGAGCAGTACTTC. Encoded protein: CASSLGTSGITPYEQYF.

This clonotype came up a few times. CDR3 sequence reads: CASSLAVGNTQYF. The DNA of the CDR3 is TGTGCCAGCAGCTTAGCGGTAGGAAATACGCAGTATTTT. The rearrangement joins TRBV7-8 to TRBJ2-3; D uncertain. This CDR3 is 13 amino acids long. V was pared by 0 bases and J by 7 bases, with 8 bases between. Germline lookup yields CDR1 SGHVS and CDR2 FQNEAQ.

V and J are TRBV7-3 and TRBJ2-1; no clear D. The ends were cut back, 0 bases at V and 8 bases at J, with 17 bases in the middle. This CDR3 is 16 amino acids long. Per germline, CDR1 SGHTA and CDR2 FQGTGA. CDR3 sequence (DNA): TGTGCCAGCAGCTTAACGGGCGGTAGTGCCCTACATGAGCAGTTCTTC. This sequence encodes CASSLTGGSALHEQFF.

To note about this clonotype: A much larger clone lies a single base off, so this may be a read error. CDR3 sequence: CASSLEGSPYEQCF. In nucleotides, the CDR3 is TGTGCCAGCAGCTTAGAGGGATCCCCCTACGAGCAGTGCTTC. The J gene is TRBJ2-7, the V gene TRBV7-9; no clear D gene. Germline assignment: CDR1 SEHNR and CDR2 FQNEAQ (reference sequence). The CDR3 loop spans 14 amino acids.

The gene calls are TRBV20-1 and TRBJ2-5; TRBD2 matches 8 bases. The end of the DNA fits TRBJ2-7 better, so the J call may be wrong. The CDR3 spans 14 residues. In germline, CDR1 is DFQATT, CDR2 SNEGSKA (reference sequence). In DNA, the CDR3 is TGCAGTGCTAGAGGGGCTAGCGGGTCTTACGAGCAGTACTTC. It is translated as CSARGASGSYEQYF.

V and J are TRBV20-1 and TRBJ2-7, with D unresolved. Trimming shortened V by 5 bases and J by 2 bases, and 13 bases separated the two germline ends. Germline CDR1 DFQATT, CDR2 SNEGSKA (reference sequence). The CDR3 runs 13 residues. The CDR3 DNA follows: TGCAGTGCTCCCTCCGTAGGGACCTACGAGCAGTACTTC. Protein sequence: CSAPSVGTYEQYF.

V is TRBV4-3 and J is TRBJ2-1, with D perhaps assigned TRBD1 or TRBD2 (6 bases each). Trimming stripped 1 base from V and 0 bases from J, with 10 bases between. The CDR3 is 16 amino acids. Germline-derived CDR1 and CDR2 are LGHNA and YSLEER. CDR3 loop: CASSQAGANSYNEQFF. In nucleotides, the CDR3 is TGCGCCAGCAGCCAAGCGGGGGCCAACTCCTACAATGAGCAGTTCTTC.

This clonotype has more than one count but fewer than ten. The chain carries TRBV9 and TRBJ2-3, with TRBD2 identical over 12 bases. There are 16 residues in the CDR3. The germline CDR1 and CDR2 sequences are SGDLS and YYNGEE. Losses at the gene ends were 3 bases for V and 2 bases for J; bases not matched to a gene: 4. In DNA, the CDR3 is TGTGCCAGCAGCGCCTGGACTAGCGGGGACACAGATACGCAGTATTTT. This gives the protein CASSAWTSGDTDTQYF.

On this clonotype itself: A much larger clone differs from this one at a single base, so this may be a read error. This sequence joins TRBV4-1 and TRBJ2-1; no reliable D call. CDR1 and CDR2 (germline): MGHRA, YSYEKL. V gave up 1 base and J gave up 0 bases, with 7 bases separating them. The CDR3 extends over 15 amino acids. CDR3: CASSQAEGSYNEQFF. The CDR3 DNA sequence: TGCGCCAGCAGCCAAGCGGAAGGCTCCTACAATGAGCAGTTCTTC.

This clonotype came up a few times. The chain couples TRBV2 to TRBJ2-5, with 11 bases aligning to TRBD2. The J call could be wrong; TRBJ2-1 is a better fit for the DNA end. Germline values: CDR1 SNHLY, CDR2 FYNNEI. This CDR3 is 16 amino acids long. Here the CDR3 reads CASSEETSGRLVKQFF. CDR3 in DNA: TGTGCCAGCAGTGAGGAAACTAGCGGGAGACTGGTTAAACAGTTCTTC.

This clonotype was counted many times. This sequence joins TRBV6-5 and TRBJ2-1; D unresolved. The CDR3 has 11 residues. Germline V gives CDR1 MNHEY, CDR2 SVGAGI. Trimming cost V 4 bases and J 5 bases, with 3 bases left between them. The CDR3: CASSSHNEQFF. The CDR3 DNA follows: TGTGCCAGCAGTTCCCACAATGAGCAGTTCTTC.

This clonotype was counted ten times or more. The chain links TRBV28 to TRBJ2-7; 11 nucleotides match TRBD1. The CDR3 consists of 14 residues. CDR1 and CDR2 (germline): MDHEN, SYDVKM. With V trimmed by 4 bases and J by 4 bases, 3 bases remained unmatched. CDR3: CASSSGQGAYEQYF. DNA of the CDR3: TGTGCCAGCAGTTCCGGACAGGGGGCTTACGAGCAGTACTTC. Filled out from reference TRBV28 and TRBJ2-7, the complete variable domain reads DVKVTQSSRYLVKRTGEKVFLECVQDMDHENMFWYRQDPGLGLRLIYFSYDVKMKEKGDIPEGYSVSREKKERFSLILESASTNQTSMYLCASSSGQGAYEQYFGPGTRLTVT.

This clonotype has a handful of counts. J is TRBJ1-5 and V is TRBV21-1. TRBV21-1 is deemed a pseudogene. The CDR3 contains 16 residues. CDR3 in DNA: TGTGCCAGCAGCACGTGGGCACAGTATAGCAATCAGCCCCAGCATTTT. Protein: CASSTWAQYSNQPQHF.

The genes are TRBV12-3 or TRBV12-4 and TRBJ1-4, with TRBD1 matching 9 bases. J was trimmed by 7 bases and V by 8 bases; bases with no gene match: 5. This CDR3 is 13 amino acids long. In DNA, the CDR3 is TGTGCCAGCTGGGACAGGGTTAGTGAAAAACTGTTTTTT. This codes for CASWDRVSEKLFF.

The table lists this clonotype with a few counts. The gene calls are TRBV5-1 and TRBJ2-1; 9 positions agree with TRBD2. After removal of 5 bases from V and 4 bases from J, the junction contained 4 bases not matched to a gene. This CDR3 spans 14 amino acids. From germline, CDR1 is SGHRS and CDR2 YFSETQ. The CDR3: CASRTAGGYNEQFF. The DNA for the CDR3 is TGCGCCAGCAGGACGGCGGGAGGGTACAATGAGCAGTTCTTC. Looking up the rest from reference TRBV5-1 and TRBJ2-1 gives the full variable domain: KAGVTQTPRYLIKTRGQQVTLSCSPISGHRSVSWYQQTPGQGLQFLFEYFSETQRNKGNFPGRFSGRQFSNSRSEMNVSTLELGDSALYLCASRTAGGYNEQFFGPGTRLTVL.

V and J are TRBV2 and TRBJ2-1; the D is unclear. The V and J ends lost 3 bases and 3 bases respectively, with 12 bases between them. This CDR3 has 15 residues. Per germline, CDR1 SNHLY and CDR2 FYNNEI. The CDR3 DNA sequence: TGTGCCAGCAGTGATCGTAGACTGAACTACAATGAGCAGTTCTTC. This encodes CASSDRRLNYNEQFF.

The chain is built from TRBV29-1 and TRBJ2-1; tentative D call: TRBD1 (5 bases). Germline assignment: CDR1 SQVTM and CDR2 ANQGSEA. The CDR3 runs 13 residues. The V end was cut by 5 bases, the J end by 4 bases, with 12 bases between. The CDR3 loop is CSVQGGIYNEQFF. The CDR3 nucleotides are TGCAGCGTTCAGGGTGGGATATACAATGAGCAGTTCTTC.